This T cell receptor beta chain was retrieved from a study of T cell repertoires in cytomegalovirus infection (dated by TCRdb to the late 2010s). As for the study more broadly: The HLA type of each donor mattered for the analysis, because public TCR beta signatures pointed to carriage of CMV infection along with the matching HLA type. Broad study findings and their caveats: Carriers of CMV infection plus the relevant HLA type were discriminated by the cumulative frequency of public TCR beta family members in the study cohort and in an independent approximately 340-donor cohort. The ex vivo response was dominated by HLA-C-restricted CMV-specific TCR beta clonotypes, and the single most frequent clonotype in two of eight donors was supplied by these HLA-C-restricted clonotypes.

V and J are truncated by 4 bases and 3 bases respectively, leaving an intervening sequence of 17 bases. The CDR3 has 16 amino acids, counting the end cysteine and phenylalanine. Only the CDR3 part of the read is kept: 48 bases, read in frame from the first base. Sequencer: Illumina HiSeq 1500. TCRdb took the public reads, trimmed them with fastp at Q25, ran MiXCR for clone calling and kept in-frame beta chains. Rows matching on CDR3 protein sequence are summarized as one entry with the most common DNA and genes. Here the sample has some 350,000 distinct CDR3 sequences; around a sixth occur a single time. Roughly 8.7% of the sample is in the top ten clones. This clonotype was observed many times. No antigen is known for it. No base qualities exist here, and no much larger clone lies one base off it.

This chain is built from TRBV12-3 or TRBV12-4 and TRBJ2-3; the D gene is perhaps TRBD2, on 6 matching bases. This sequence originates from a human donor in good health (CMV status not recorded). Some clones in this sample may be carry-over from other donors' samples. Specimen: PBMCs. Read as DNA, the sequence is TGTGCCAGCAGTTCTCGGACTATTCGGTTAACAGATACGCAGTATTTT. It codes for CASSSRTIRLTDTQYF.